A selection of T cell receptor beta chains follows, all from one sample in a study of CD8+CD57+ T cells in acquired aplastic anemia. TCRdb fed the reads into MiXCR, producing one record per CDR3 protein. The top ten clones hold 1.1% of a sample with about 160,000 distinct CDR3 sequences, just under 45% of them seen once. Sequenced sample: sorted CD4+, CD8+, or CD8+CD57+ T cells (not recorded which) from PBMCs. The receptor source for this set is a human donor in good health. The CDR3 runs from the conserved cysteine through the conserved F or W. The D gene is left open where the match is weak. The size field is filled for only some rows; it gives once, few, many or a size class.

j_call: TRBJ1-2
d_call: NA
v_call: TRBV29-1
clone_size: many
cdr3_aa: CSVEARVGYGYTF
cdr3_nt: TGCAGCGTTGAAGCCAGGGTCGGATATGGCTACACCTTC

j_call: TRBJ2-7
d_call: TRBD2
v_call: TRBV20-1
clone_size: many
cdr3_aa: CSATGRLAGPYEQYF
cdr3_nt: TGCAGTGCCACCGGGAGGCTAGCGGGGCCCTACGAGCAGTACTTC

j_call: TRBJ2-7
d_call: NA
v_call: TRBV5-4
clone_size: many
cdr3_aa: CASSNFWGPDNEQYF
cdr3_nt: TGTGCCAGCAGCAACTTCTGGGGGCCCGATAACGAGCAGTACTTC

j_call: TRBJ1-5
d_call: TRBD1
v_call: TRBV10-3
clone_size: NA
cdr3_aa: CAISEGRTGGSGEPQHF
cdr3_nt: TGTGCCATCAGTGAGGGGCGGACAGGGGGCTCGGGAGAGCCCCAGCATTTT

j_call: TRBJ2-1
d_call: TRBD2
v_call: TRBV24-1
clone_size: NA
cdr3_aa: CATSDSSGGYNEQFF
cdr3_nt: TGTGCCACCAGTGATTCTAGCGGGGGCTACAATGAGCAGTTCTTC

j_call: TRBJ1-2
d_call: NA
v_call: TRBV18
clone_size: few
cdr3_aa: CASSPYPSPSGYTF
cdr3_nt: TGTGCCAGCTCACCCTACCCCAGTCCGAGTGGCTACACCTTC

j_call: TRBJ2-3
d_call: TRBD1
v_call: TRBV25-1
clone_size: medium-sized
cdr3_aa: CASSPGGGFGVTDTQYF
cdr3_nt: TGTGCCAGCAGTCCAGGGGGCGGTTTCGGGGTCACAGATACGCAGTATTTT

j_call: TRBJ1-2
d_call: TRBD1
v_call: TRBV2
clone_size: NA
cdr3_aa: CASYLEGQARYGYTF
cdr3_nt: TGTGCCAGCTACTTGGAAGGACAGGCTCGCTATGGCTACACCTTC

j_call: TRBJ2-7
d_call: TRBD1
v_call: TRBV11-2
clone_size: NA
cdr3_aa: CASSLAGTGGYEQYF
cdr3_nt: TGTGCCAGCAGCTTAGCTGGGACAGGGGGCTACGAGCAGTACTTC

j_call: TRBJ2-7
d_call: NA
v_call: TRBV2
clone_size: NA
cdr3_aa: CASTTRHYEQYF
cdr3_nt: TGTGCCAGCACTACCCGGCACTACGAGCAGTACTTC

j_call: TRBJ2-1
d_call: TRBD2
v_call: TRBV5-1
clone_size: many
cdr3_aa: CASKLRTSGGEQFF
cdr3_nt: TGCGCCAGCAAATTAAGGACTAGCGGGGGTGAGCAGTTCTTC

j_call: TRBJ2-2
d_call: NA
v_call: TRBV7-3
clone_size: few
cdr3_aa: CASNIRNTGELFF
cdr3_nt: TGTGCCAGCAACATTCGAAACACCGGGGAGCTGTTTTTT

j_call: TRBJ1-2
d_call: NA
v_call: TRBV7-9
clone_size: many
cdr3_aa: CASSFTVGKALNYGYTF
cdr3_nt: TGTGCCAGCAGCTTTACCGTAGGAAAGGCGCTAAACTATGGCTACACCTTC

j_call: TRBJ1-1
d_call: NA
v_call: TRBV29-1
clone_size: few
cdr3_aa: CSVTAGSMNTEAFF
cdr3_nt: TGCAGCGTCACGGCGGGGAGCATGAACACTGAAGCTTTCTTT

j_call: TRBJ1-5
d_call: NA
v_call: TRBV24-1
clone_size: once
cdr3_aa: CATSDFPGNNQPQHF
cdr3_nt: TGTGCCACCAGTGATTTTCCGGGGAACAATCAGCCCCAGCATTTT

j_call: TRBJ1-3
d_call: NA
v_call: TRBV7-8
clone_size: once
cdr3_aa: CASMAPGNTIYF
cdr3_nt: TGTGCCAGCATGGCCCCTGGAAACACCATATATTTT

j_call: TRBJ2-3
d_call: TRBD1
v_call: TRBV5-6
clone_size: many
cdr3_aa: CASSSTGGTDTQYF
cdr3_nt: TGTGCCAGCAGCTCAACAGGGGGCACAGATACGCAGTATTTT

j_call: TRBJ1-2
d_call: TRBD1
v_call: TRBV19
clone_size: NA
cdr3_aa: CASSIPGQGPGYTF
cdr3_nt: TGTGCCAGTAGTATCCCGGGACAGGGGCCTGGCTACACCTTC

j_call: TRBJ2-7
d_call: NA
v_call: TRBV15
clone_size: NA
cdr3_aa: CATSSRSSYEQYF
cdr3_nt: TGTGCCACCAGCTCCCGGAGCTCCTACGAGCAGTACTTC

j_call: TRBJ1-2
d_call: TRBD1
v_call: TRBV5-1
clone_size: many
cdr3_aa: CASSSPGQANYGYTF
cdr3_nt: TGCGCCAGCAGCTCGCCCGGACAGGCTAACTATGGCTACACCTTC

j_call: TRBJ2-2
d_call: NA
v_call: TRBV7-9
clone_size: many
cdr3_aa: CASSFGQTGELFF
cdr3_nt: TGTGCCAGCAGCTTCGGACAAACCGGGGAGCTGTTTTTT

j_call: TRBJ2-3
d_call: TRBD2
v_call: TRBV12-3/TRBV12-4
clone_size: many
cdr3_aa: CASSKRTSGSTDTQYF
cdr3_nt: TGTGCCAGCAGTAAAAGGACTAGCGGAAGCACAGATACGCAGTATTTT

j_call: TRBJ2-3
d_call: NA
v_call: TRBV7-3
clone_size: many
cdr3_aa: CASSSLGGSTDTQYF
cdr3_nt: TGTGCCAGCAGCTCACTCGGGGGCTCCACAGATACGCAGTATTTT

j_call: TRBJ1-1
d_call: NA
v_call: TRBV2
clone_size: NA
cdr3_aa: CASTRSWEAEAFF
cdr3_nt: TGTGCCAGCACACGGTCATGGGAGGCTGAAGCTTTCTTT

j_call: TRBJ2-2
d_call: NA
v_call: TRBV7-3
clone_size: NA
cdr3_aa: CASSYPRELFF
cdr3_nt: TGTGCCAGCAGTTACCCCCGGGAGCTGTTTTTT

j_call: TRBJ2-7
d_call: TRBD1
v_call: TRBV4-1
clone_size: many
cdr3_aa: CASSQYPGGEQYF
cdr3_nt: TGCGCCAGCAGCCAATATCCAGGGGGCGAGCAGTACTTC

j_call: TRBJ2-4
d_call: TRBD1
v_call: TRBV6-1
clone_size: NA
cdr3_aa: CASSEPDRAAKNIQYF
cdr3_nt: TGTGCCAGCAGTGAACCAGACAGGGCGGCCAAAAACATTCAGTACTTC

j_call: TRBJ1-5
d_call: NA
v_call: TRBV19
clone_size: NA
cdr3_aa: CASSIDRTSLSNQPQHF
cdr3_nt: TGTGCCAGTAGTATTGACAGGACGTCGTTGAGCAATCAGCCCCAGCATTTT

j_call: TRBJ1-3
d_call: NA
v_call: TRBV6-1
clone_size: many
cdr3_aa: CASNYGNTIYF
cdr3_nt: TGTGCCAGCAACTACGGAAACACCATATATTTT

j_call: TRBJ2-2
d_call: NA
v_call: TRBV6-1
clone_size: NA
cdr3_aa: CAGGPLGKNTGELFF
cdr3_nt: TGTGCCGGCGGTCCACTAGGGAAGAACACCGGGGAGCTGTTTTTT

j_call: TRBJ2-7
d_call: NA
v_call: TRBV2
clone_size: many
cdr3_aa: CASSGGRGYLYEQYF
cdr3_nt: TGTGCCAGCAGTGGGGGCAGAGGTTACCTTTACGAGCAGTACTTC

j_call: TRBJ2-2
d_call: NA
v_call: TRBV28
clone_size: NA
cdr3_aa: CASSLPYPGELFF
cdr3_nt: TGTGCCAGCAGTCTTCCTTACCCCGGGGAGCTGTTTTTT

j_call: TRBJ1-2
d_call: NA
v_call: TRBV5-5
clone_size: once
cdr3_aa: CASSGQYRSWIYTF
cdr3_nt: TGTGCCAGCAGCGGCCAGTACAGGTCTTGGATCTACACCTTC

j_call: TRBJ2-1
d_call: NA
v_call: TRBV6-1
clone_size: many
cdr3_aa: CASTGVLDNEQFF
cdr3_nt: TGTGCCAGCACAGGGGTTCTCGACAATGAGCAGTTCTTC

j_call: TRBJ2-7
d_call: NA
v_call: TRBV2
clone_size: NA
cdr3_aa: CASSGLGADTQYF
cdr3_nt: TGTGCCAGCAGTGGACTGGGGGCAGATACGCAGTACTTC

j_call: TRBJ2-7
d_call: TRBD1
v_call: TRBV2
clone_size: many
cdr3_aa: CASSGQASDEQYF
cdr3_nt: TGTGCCAGCAGCGGACAGGCCTCGGACGAGCAGTACTTC

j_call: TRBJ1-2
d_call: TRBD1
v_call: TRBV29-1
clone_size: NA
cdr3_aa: CSVAAGGGYTF
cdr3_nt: TGCAGCGTTGCTGCAGGGGGTGGCTACACCTTC

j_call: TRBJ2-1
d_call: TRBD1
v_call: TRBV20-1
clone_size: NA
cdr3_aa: CSARNDRGGNFNEQFF
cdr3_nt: TGCAGTGCTAGAAATGACAGGGGGGGCAACTTCAATGAGCAGTTCTTC

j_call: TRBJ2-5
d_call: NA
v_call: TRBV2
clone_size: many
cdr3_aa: CASCPVRGQETQYF
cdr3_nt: TGTGCCAGCTGCCCCGTGAGGGGCCAAGAGACCCAGTACTTC

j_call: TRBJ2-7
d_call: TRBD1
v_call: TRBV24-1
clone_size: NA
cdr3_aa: CATSESGTGGEQYF
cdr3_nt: TGTGCCACCAGTGAGTCCGGGACAGGGGGCGAGCAGTACTTC

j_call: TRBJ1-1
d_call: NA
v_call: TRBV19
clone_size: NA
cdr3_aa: CASSTHWGGEAFF
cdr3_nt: TGTGCCAGTAGTACCCACTGGGGTGGTGAAGCTTTCTTT

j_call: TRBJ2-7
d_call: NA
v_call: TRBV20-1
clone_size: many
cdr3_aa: CSASGGSSYEQYF
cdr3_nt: TGCAGTGCTAGCGGGGGTAGCTCCTACGAGCAGTACTTC

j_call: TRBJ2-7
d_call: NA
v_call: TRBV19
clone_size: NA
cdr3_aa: CASSIHGAYEQYF
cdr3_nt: TGTGCCAGTAGTATACACGGGGCCTACGAGCAGTACTTC

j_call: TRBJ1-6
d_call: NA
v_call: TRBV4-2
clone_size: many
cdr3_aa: CASSQETGFYNSPLHF
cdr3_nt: TGTGCCAGCAGCCAAGAAACAGGGTTCTATAATTCACCCCTCCACTTT

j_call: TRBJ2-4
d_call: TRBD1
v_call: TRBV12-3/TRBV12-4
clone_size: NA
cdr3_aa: CASSLMGQGLAKNIQYF
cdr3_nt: TGTGCCAGCAGTTTAATGGGACAGGGACTAGCCAAAAACATTCAGTACTTC

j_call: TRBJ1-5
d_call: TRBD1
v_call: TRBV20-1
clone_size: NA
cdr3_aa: CSARSDRVSNQPQHF
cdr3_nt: TGCAGTGCTAGATCGGACAGGGTCAGCAATCAGCCCCAGCATTTT

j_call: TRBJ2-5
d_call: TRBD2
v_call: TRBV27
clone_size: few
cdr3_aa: CASRRGTYRTSGTKETQYF
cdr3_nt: TGTGCCAGCAGAAGAGGGACATACCGGACTAGCGGAACCAAAGAGACCCAGTACTTC

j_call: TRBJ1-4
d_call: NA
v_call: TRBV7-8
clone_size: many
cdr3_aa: CASSRSGEKLFF
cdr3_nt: TGTGCCAGCAGCCGTTCGGGGGAAAAACTGTTTTTT

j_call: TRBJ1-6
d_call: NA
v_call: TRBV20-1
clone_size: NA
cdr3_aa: CSARETSSYNSPLHF
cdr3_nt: TGCAGTGCTCGAGAAACTAGCTCCTATAATTCACCCCTCCACTTT

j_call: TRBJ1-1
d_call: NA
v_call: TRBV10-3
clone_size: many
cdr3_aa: CAIRDRTEAFF
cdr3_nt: TGTGCCATCAGAGACCGGACTGAAGCTTTCTTT

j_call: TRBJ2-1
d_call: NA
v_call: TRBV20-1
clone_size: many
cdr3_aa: CSARVAGSSYNEQFF
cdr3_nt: TGCAGTGCTAGAGTAGCCGGAAGCTCCTACAATGAGCAGTTCTTC

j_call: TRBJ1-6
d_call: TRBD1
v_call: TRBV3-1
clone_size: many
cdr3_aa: CASSQATGGFSPLHF
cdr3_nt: TGTGCCAGCAGCCAGGCGACAGGGGGCTTTTCACCCCTCCACTTT

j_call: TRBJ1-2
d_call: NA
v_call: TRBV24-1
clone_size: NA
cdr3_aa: CATGAGDNYGYTF
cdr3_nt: TGTGCCACCGGGGCAGGCGATAACTATGGCTACACCTTC

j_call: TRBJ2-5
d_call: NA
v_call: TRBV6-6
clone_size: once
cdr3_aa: CASSSLGQETQYF
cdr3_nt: TGTGCCAGCAGTTCGTTAGGGCAAGAGACCCAGTACTTC